This T cell receptor (beta chain) was captured by sequencing in a study of cytomegalovirus exposure and HLA in healthy donors. PCR amplification relied on 60 Vbeta primers (plus 13 Jbeta primers). Sequencing was performed with immunoSEQ multiplex PCR; in TCRdb, only in-frame clones are kept and a portion is missing. The table lists roughly 130,000 clones, roughly 75% of them singletons, with 4.5% to 5.5% in the top ten. Study-wide points: Most of the CMV-associated TCR beta chains (in a later analysis) appeared to be HLA-restricted. Analysis was performed later, and it showed HLA-associated TCR beta chains to be more clonally expanded than equally common others. According to the study, roughly 160 TCR beta chains were cytomegalovirus-associated. TCR beta V segments were, for the most part, productive about 87% or about 30% of the time in an earlier analysis.

Germline assignment: CDR1 MNHNY and CDR2 SVGAGI (reference sequence). CDR3 length: 15 residues. With 7 bases clipped from V and 5 bases from J, the junction kept 11 bases outside the gene matches. Concerning this clone: Its matching antigen is unknown.

The rearrangement uses TRBV6-6 and TRBJ2-5; 9 positions match TRBD2. Sequenced: PBMCs. The origin of this receptor is a man aged 25 to 40 in good health and CMV-seronegative. CDR3 DNA: TGTGCCAGCATCGGACTAGCGTATTCGGGGGAGACCCAGTACTTC. Amino acids: CASIGLAYSGETQYF.